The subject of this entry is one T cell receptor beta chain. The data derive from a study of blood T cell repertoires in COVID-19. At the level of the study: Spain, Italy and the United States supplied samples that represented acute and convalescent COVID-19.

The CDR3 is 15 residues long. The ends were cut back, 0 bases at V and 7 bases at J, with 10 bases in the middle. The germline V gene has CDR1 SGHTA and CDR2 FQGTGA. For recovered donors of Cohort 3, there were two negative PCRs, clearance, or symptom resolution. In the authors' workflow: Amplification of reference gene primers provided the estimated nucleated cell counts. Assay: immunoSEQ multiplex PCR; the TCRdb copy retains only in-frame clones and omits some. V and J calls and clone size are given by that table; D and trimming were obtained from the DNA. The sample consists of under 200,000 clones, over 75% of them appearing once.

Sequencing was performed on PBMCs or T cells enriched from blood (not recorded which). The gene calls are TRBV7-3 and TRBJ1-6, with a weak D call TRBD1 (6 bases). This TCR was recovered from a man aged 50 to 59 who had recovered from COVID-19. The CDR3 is CASSLTGARNSPLHF. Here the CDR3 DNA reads TGTGCCAGCAGCTTAACGGGGGCTCGGAATTCACCCCTCCACTTT.